These T cell receptor beta chains were read from a single sample in a study of blood T cells in healthy people across ages. TCRdb used MiXCR to reprocess the 5' RACE reads, holding one entry per CDR3 protein. The repertoire has approximately 600,000 distinct CDR3 sequences, 45% to 65% of them found once; the top ten carry around 37%. Sequenced input: blood. The receptors stem from a man in his sixties in good health. Each CDR3 is given with its conserved first and last residue. The order of the fields is V gene, J gene, clone size, D gene, CDR3 DNA, CDR3 protein. The D gene is left open where the match is weak. A row's size may be missing; if present it is once, few, many or a size class.

TRBV6-5	TRBJ2-4	-	-	TGTGCCAGCAGTTACAGCGGAGGAAACATTCAGTACTTC	CASSYSGGNIQYF
TRBV12-3/TRBV12-4	TRBJ2-3	few	TRBD2	TGTGCCAGCAGGCCGGGACTAGTCTTGGATACGCAGTATTTT	CASRPGLVLDTQYF
TRBV29-1	TRBJ2-7	-	-	TGCAGCGTCGCTACCACCTACGAGCAGTACTTC	CSVATTYEQYF
TRBV2	TRBJ1-2	once	-	TGTGCCAGCGGTCGGGACTATGGCTACACCTTC	CASGRDYGYTF
TRBV4-1	TRBJ1-2	few	-	TGCGCCAGCTCCCGCGCGGGCTCCCCCTATGGCTACACCTTC	CASSRAGSPYGYTF
TRBV6-5	TRBJ2-3	-	TRBD2	TGTGCCAGTATGAGAGCGGGGCGGGGCACAGATACGCAGTATTTT	CASMRAGRGTDTQYF
TRBV4-1	TRBJ2-1	-	TRBD1	TGCGCCAGCAGACCCCGTACAGGGGGCTCCTACAATGAGCAGTTCTTC	CASRPRTGGSYNEQFF
TRBV5-1	TRBJ2-7	-	-	TGCGCCAGCAGCGCCCAGGGACTCAGCTCCTACGAGCAGTACTTC	CASSAQGLSSYEQYF
TRBV5-1	TRBJ2-5	-	TRBD1	TGCGCCAGCAGCTTCACAGGGGGCCGTCAGACCCAGTACTTC	CASSFTGGRQTQYF
TRBV20-1	TRBJ2-5	few	-	TGCAGTGCCAAGATCACGGGCAAGGAGCAGTACTTC	CSAKITGKEQYF